This T cell receptor (beta chain) was captured by sequencing in a study of shared clonotypes between healthy human individuals. This clone appeared once. The antigen remains undetermined. Other DNA sequences of this sample code for an identical CDR3. Across several immunoSEQ plates, the genomic DNA of each subset was split evenly. Here immunoSEQ multiplex PCR was the method, and the copy in TCRdb shows in-frame clones only, minus some. The sample contains 2 million to 2.5 million clones, roughly 93% of which appear only once. Study outcomes and limitations: It was the few donors that limited the genetic and exposure-history diversity represented.

This TCR was sampled from a man aged 18 to 35 in good health. Some clones in this sample may be carry-over from other donors' samples. The sample comprised naive CD4+ T cells from PBMCs. Subset: CD45RA+ positively selected.

The CDR3 loop reads CSAARYEQYF. The CDR3 DNA reads TGCAGTGCTGCTAGGTACGAGCAGTACTTC. The chain combines TRBV20-1 with TRBJ2-7; no clear D. This CDR3 has 10 residues. Per germline, CDR1 DFQATT and CDR2 SNEGSKA (reference sequence). Trimming pared 5 bases from V and 4 bases from J, leaving 6 bases between.